The clone carrying this TCR beta chain has ten or more counts. This CDR3 comprises 15 residues. Germline V CDR1 and CDR2: MNHNS, SASEGT. Deletions cut 1 base from V and 6 bases from J, with 12 bases between. Using its own MiXCR run on the 5' RACE reads, TCRdb lists one record per CDR3 protein. The sample lists about 70,000 distinct CDR3 sequences; 8% to 9.5% were seen once. Described time point: blood at routine non-recurrence follow-up after resection. This sample is drawn from a study of spatial heterogeneity in lung cancer. Looking at the study overall: The authors sequenced available follow-up PBMC samples, taken a median of roughly two years after resection.

This chain joins TRBV6-1 and TRBJ1-4, with a possible D match to TRBD1 (5 bases). This clonotype originated in a female donor with early-stage non-small cell lung cancer. The sample was PBMCs, taken at follow-up. CDR3 sequence reads: CASSEVRQWDEKLFF. CDR3 sequence (DNA): TGTGCCAGCAGTGAAGTCCGACAGTGGGATGAAAAACTGTTTTTT.